One and the same sample provided the 8 T cell receptor beta chains below, sequenced in a study of shared clonotypes between healthy human individuals. The naive CD8 population came from CD45RO-negative cells selected for CCR7, without terminally differentiated effector memory CD45RA+ cells. Assay used: immunoSEQ multiplex PCR; TCRdb lists only in-frame clones, some missing. The table lists around 1,900,000 clones, about 93% of them singletons, with about 1.7% in the top ten. Sequenced material: naive CD8+ T cells from PBMCs. The origin of the receptors is a man between 18 and 29 years old in good health. Some clones in this sample may be carry-over from other donors' samples.

The chain recombines TRBV28 with TRBJ1-4, with D maybe TRBD1 (5 bases). Between the trimmed V and J ends, which lost 5 bases and 6 bases, there was a span of 16 bases. Germline loops: CDR1 MDHEN, CDR2 SYDVKM. CDR3 length: 15 residues. CDR3 sequence reads: CASSERGWADEKLFF. The CDR3 DNA reads TGTGCCAGCAGTGAGAGGGGTTGGGCAGATGAAAAACTGTTTTTT. Full variable domain (rest looked up from reference TRBV28 and TRBJ1-4): DVKVTQSSRYLVKRTGEKVFLECVQDMDHENMFWYRQDPGLGLRLIYFSYDVKMKEKGDIPEGYSVSREKKERFSLILESASTNQTSMYLCASSERGWADEKLFFGSGTQLSVL.

The V and J genes are TRBV2 and TRBJ2-7; D remains ambiguous. The germline V gene encodes CDR1 SNHLY and CDR2 FYNNEI. V dropped 7 bases and J dropped 3 bases, with 10 bases sitting between them. This CDR3 contains 12 residues. The DNA for the CDR3 is TGTGCCAGCACGGATGTGTACTACGAGCAGTACTTC. Translating gives CASTDVYYEQYF.

This rearrangement joins TRBV4-1 to TRBJ2-7; D uncertain. This CDR3 spans 15 amino acids. CDR1 is MGHRA, CDR2 YSYEKL, per germline. Trimming stripped 1 base from V and 1 base from J, with 11 bases between. CDR3 coding DNA: TGCGCCAGCAGCCAAGGAGTGGGCAGTTCCTACGAGCAGTACTTC. Translation gives CASSQGVGSSYEQYF.

This chain joins TRBV7-9 and TRBJ2-1; D is perhaps TRBD2 (6 bases). The CDR3 spans 19 residues. The V gene lost 1 base and the J gene lost 7 bases, with 26 bases spanning the gap. The germline V gene has CDR1 SEHNR and CDR2 FQNEAQ (reference sequence). The CDR3 DNA follows: TGTGCCAGCAGCTTAGTTAGTGAAAGCGGCGGGACGGTTTGGAATGAGCAGTTCTTC. Protein: CASSLVSESGGTVWNEQFF. The full variable domain, with the rest looked up from reference TRBV7-9 and TRBJ2-1, is DTGVSQNPRHKITKRGQNVTFRCDPISEHNRLYWYRQTLGQGPEFLTYFQNEAQLEKSRLLSDRFSAERPKGSFSTLEIQRTEQGDSAMYLCASSLVSESGGTVWNEQFFGPGTRLTVL.

The chain has TRBV7-9 and TRBJ2-1, with 11 bases fitting TRBD2. The V gene end was trimmed by 5 bases and the J gene end by 8 bases; junction bases not matched to a gene: 11. From germline, CDR1 is SEHNR and CDR2 FQNEAQ (reference sequence). This CDR3 comprises 16 residues. Written as DNA, the CDR3 is TGTGCCAGCAGCGCTCCTAGCGGGAGGTTGTTCGATGAGCAGTTCTTC. Its protein is CASSAPSGRLFDEQFF.

The chain links TRBV11-2 to TRBJ2-7; D uncertain. From germline, CDR1 is SGHAT and CDR2 FQNNGV. The CDR3 covers 11 residues. Trimming removed 5 bases from V and 3 bases from J, with 5 bases in between. The CDR3 sequence is CASSHIYEQYF. CDR3 DNA: TGTGCCAGCAGCCATATCTACGAGCAGTACTTC.

The V and J genes are TRBV5-4 and TRBJ2-7; 10 nucleotides align to TRBD1. The V gene end was trimmed by 2 bases and the J gene end by 7 bases; junction bases not matched to a gene: 12. CDR3 length: 16 amino acids. The germline gives CDR1 SGHNT, CDR2 YYREEE (reference sequence). This chain's CDR3 is CASSLIRQGAGEEQYF. The CDR3 DNA sequence: TGTGCCAGCAGCTTAATCAGACAGGGGGCAGGGGAAGAGCAGTACTTC.

The rearrangement links TRBV10-3 to TRBJ1-1; D possibly corresponds to TRBD1 (5 bases). This CDR3 spans 17 amino acids. The ends were cut back, 3 bases at V and 0 bases at J, with 17 bases in the middle. Germline V gene lookup returns CDR1 ENHRY and CDR2 SYGVKD. DNA of the CDR3: TGTGCCATCAGTGAAAAGCAGGGTCCACCTATGAACACTGAAGCTTTCTTT. Translating gives CAISEKQGPPMNTEAFF.